The entry below describes one T cell receptor (beta chain). This clone's antigen is unknown. One base away there is no much larger clone; base qualities are not given. TCRbeta CDR3 regions were amplified from genomic DNA by means of the immunoSEQ Assay, a bias-controlled multiplex PCR. The paper's processing steps were these. Within the assay, amplification of reference gene primers was used to estimate how many nucleated cells each sample contained. To quantify the absolute abundance of each unique TCRbeta CDR3 rearrangement, sequence reads were collapsed and filtered. For each sample, productive Simpson clonality was calculated by taking the square root of Simpson's diversity index across productive rearrangements. Held by TCRdb, this immuneACCESS table contains in-frame sequences only and omits some clones. Under half of the omission traces to an unresolved V gene where checked; the cause of the rest is unknown. The V and J calls and clone size were taken over from that table, and D and trimming were inferred from the DNA. Across this sample there are 250,000 to 350,000 clones, with around 87% seen only once. The ten largest make up about 7.8% of the sample.

This record belongs to a study of blood T cell repertoires in COVID-19 (dated by TCRdb to 2018 to 2021). With regard to the full study: Collaborator samples came from the United States, Italy and Spain and covered acute and convalescent phases of COVID-19. The prospective study material was composed of cDNA or gDNA derived from T cells, B-cell-depleted T cells, or PBMCs. The dataset comprised deeply sampled blood TCRbeta repertoires from subjects exposed to, actively infected with, or recovered from COVID-19. The repertoires were released in a freely available public database intended as a resource for research on the immune response to SARS-CoV-2. The samples were drawn from the first 160 participants of the ongoing ImmuneRACE study and from 1,200 or so subjects provided by 6 global collaborators. A de-identified subject ID, COVID-19 status, age in years and sex were almost always included in the sample metadata. Where HLA class I and class II types were available, the types were taken from metadata supplied by the sample provider, not from assay-based typing. The research as a whole found: The quantity of clinical and demographic metadata differed by source and by participant and was supplied without curation.

The junction shows trimming of 6 bases on V and 8 bases on J, and the gene matches do not reach 8 bases of it. The CDR3 spans 13 residues, from the cysteine through the phenylalanine. The sequence is cut down to CDR3 DNA, 39 bases in frame from base 1. Another Seattle source contributed samples from volunteer blood donors who had recovered from COVID-19. Collaborating institutions collected whole blood in K2EDTA tubes following their own protocols. Collaborator samples were shipped for TCRbeta analysis as frozen whole blood, isolated PBMCs, or DNA extracted from either sample type. The origin of this receptor is a woman between 45 and 65 years old who had recovered from COVID-19. In this chain, TRBV12-3 or TRBV12-4 is recombined with TRBJ1-2; TRBD1 matches 8 bases in the middle. Sequencing used peripheral blood. The DNA sequence is TGTGCCAGCAGCTCCACGACAGGGGCCGGCTACACCTTC. This codes for CASSSTTGAGYTF.